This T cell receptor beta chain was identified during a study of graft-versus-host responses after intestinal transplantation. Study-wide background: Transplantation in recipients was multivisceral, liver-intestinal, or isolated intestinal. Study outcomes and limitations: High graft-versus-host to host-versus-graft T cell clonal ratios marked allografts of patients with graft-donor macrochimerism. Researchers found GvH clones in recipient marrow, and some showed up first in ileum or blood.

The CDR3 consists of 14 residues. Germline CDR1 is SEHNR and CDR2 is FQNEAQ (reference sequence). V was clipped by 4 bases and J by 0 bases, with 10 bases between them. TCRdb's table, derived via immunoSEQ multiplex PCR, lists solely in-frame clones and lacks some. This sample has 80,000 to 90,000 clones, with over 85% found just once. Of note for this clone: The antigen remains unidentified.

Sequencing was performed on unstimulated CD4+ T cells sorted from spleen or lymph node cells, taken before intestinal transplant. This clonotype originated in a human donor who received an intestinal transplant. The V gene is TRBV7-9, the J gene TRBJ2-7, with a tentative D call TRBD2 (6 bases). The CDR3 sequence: CASSWDGSSYEQYF. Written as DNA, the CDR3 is TGTGCCAGCAGCTGGGACGGGAGCTCCTACGAGCAGTACTTC.